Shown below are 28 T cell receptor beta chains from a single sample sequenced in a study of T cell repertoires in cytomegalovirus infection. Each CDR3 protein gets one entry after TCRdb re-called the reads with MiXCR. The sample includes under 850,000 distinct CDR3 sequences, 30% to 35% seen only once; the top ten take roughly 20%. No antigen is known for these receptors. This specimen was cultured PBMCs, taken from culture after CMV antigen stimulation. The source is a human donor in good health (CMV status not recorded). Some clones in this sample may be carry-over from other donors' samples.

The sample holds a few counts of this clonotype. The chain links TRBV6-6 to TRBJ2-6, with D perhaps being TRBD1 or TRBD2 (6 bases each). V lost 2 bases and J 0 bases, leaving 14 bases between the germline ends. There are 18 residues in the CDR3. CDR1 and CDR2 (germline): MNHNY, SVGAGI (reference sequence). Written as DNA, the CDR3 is TGTGCCAGCAGTTACAGGGAACAGGGAGGCTCTGGGGCCAACGTCCTGACTTTC. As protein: CASSYREQGGSGANVLTF.

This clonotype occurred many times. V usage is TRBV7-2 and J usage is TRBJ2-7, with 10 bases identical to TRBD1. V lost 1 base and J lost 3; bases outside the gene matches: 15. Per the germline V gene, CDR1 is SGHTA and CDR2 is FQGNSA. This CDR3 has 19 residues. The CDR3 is CASSLEWYRGQGISYEQYF. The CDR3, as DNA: TGTGCCAGCAGCTTAGAATGGTATAGGGGACAGGGGATTAGCTACGAGCAGTACTTC.

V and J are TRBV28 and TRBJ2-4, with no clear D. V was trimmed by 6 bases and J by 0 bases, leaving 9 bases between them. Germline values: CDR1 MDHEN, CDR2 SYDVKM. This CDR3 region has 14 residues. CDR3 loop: CASRPSLAKNIQYF. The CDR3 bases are TGTGCCAGCAGACCGTCTCTAGCCAAAAACATTCAGTACTTC.

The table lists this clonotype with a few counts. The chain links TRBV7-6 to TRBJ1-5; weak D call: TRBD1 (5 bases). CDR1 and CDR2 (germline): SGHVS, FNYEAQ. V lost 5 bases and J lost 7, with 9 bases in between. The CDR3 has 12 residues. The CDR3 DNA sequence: TGTGCCAGCAGCCCCGACAGCCAGCCCCAGCATTTT. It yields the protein CASSPDSQPQHF.

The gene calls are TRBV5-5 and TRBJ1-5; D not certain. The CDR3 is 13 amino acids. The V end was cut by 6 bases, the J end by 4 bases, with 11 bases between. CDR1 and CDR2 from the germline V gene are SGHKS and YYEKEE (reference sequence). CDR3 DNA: TGTGCCAGCAACCTGGAGCCAAATCAGCCCCAGCATTTT. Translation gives CASNLEPNQPQHF.

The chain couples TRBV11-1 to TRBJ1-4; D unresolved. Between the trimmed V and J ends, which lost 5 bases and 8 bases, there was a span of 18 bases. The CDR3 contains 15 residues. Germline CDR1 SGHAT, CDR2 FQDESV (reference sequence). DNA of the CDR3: TGTGCCAGCAGCCGATCCCCCCGGGCCATCGAAAAACTGTTTTTT. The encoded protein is CASSRSPRAIEKLFF. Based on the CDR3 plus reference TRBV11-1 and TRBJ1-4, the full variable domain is EAEVAQSPRYKITEKSQAVAFWCDPISGHATLYWYRQILGQGPELLVQFQDESVVDDSQLPKDRFSAERLKGVDSTLKIQPAELGDSAMYLCASSRSPRAIEKLFFGSGTQLSVL.

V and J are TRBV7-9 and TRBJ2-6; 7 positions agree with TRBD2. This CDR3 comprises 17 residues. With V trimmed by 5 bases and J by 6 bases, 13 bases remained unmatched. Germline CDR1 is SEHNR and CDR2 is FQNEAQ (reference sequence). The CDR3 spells CASSHRLAPREANVLTF. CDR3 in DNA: TGTGCCAGCAGCCATCGACTAGCTCCTCGGGAGGCCAACGTCCTGACTTTC. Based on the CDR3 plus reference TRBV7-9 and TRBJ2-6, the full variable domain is DTGVSQNPRHKITKRGQNVTFRCDPISEHNRLYWYRQTLGQGPEFLTYFQNEAQLEKSRLLSDRFSAERPKGSFSTLEIQRTEQGDSAMYLCASSHRLAPREANVLTFGAGSRLTVL.

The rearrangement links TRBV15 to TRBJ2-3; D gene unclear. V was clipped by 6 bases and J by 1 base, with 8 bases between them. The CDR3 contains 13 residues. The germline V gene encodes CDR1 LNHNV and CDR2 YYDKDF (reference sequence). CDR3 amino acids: CATSRVGTDTQYF. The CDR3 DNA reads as TGTGCCACCAGTCGGGTGGGCACAGATACGCAGTATTTT.

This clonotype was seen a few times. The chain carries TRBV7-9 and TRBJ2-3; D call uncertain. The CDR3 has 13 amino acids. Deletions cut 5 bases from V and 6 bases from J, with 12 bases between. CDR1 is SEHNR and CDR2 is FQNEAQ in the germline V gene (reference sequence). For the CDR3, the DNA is TGTGCCAGCAGCCCGTTAGTCGGGGATACGCAGTATTTT. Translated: CASSPLVGDTQYF.

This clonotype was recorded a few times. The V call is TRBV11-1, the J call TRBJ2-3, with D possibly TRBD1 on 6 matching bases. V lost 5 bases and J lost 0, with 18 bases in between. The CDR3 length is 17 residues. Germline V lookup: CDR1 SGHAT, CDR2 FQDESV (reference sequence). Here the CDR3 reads CASSPVSWGTSTDTQYF. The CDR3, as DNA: TGTGCCAGCAGCCCCGTCTCTTGGGGGACAAGCACAGATACGCAGTATTTT.

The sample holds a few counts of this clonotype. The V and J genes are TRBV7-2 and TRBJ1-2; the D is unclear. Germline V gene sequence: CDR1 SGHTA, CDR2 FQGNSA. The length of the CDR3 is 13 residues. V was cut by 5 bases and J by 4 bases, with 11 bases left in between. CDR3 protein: CASSPSSSYGYTF. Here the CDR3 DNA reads TGTGCCAGCAGCCCCTCGTCAAGCTATGGCTACACCTTC.

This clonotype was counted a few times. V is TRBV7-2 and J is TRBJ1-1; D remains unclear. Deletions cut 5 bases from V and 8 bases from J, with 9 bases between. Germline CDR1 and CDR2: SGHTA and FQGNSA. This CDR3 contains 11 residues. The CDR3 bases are TGTGCCAGCAGCACGGGAGCGGAAGCTTTCTTT. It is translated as CASSTGAEAFF. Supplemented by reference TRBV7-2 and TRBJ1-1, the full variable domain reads GAGVSQSPSNKVTEKGKDVELRCDPISGHTALYWYRQSLGQGLEFLIYFQGNSAPDKSGLPSDRFSAERTGGSVSTLTIQRTQQEDSAVYLCASSTGAEAFFGQGTRLTVV.

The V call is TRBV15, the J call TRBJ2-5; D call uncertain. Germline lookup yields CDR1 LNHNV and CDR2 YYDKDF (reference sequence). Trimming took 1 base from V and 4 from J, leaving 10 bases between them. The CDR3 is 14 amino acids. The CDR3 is CATSRAGLGETQYF. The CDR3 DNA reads TGTGCCACCAGCAGAGCCGGGTTAGGAGAGACCCAGTACTTC.

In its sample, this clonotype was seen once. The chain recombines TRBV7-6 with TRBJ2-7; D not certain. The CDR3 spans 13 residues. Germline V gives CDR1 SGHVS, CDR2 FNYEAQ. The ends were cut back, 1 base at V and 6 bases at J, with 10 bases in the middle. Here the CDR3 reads CASSLETTVEQYF. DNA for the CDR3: TGTGCCAGCAGCTTAGAGACCACGGTCGAGCAGTACTTC.

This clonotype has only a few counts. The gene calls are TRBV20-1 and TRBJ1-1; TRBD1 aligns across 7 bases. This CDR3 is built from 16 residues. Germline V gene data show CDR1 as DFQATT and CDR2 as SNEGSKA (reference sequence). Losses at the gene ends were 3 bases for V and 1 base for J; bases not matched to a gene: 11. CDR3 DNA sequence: TGCAGTGCTAGTTTTGGGACAGACTTTTCGAACACTGAAGCTTTCTTT. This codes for CSASFGTDFSNTEAFF.

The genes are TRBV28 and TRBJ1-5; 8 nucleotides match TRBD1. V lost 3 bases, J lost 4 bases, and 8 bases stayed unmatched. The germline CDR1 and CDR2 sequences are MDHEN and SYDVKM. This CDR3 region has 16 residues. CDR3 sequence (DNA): TGTGCCAGCAGTTTCACGACAGGGGCGTGGAATCAGCCCCAGCATTTT. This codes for CASSFTTGAWNQPQHF.

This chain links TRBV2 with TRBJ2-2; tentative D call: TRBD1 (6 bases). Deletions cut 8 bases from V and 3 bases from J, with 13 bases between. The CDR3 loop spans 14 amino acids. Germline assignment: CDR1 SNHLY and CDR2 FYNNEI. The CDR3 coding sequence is TGTGCCAGCGATTGGGACATCTACACCGGGGAGCTGTTTTTT. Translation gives CASDWDIYTGELFF.

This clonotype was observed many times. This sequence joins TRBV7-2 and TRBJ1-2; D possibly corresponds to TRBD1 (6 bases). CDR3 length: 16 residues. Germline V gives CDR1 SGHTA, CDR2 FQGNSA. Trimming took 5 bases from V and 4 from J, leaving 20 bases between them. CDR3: CASSSHSTGGTYGYTF. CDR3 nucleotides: TGTGCCAGCAGCAGCCATTCGACAGGCGGGACCTATGGCTACACCTTC.

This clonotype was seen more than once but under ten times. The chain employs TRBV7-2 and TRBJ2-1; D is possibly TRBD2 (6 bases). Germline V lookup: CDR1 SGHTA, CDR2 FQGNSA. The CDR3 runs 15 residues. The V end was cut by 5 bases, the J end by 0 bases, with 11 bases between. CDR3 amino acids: CASSDTAGSYNEQFF. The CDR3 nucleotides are TGTGCCAGCAGCGATACAGCGGGCTCCTACAATGAGCAGTTCTTC.

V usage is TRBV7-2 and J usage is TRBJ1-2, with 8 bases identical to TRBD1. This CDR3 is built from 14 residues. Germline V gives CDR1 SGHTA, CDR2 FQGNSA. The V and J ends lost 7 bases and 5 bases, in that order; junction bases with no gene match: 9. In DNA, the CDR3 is TGTGCCAGCATCATAGACAGGGGAGCGTATGGCTACACCTTC. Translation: CASIIDRGAYGYTF.

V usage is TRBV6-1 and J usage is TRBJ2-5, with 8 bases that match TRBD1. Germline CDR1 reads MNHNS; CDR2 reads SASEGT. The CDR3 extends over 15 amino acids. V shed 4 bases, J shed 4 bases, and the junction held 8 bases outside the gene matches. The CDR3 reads CASSAQGATLETQYF. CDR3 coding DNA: TGTGCCAGCAGTGCGCAGGGGGCTACATTAGAGACCCAGTACTTC.

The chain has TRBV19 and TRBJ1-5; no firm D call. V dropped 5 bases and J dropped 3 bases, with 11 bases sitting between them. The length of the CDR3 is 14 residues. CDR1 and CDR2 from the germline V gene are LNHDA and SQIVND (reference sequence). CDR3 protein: CASSSRLNNQPQHF. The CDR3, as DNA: TGTGCCAGTAGTTCACGACTGAACAATCAGCCCCAGCATTTT.

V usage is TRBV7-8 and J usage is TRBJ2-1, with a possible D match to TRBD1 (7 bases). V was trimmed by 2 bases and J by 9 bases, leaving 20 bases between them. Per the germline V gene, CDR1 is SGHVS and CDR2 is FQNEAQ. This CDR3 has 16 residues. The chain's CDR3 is CASSLSPTPRGAEQFF. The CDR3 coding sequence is TGTGCCAGCAGCTTAAGCCCCACCCCCAGGGGGGCTGAGCAGTTCTTC.

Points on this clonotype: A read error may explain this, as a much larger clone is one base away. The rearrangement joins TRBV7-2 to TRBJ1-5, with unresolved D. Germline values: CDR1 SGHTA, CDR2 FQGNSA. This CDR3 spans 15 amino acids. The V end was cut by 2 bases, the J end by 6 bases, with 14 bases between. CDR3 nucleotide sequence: TGTGCCAGCAGCTTACCTAGGGAACAGAGTCAGCCCCAGCATTTT. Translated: CASSLPREQSQPQHF.

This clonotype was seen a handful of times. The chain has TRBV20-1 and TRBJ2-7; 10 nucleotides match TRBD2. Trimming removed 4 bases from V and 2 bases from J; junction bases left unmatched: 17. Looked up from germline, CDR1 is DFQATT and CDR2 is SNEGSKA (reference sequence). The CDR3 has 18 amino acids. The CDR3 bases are TGCAGTGCTACGAGCGGGGGGGGACGAGTACCATACACCTACGAGCAGTACTTC. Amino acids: CSATSGGGRVPYTYEQYF.

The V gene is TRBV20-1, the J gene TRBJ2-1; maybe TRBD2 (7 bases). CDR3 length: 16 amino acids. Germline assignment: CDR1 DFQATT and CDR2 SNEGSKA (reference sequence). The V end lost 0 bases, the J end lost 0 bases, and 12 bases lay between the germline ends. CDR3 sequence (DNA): TGCAGTGCTAGAGATAGGGGGGGGAGCTCCTACAATGAGCAGTTCTTC. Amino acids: CSARDRGGSSYNEQFF.

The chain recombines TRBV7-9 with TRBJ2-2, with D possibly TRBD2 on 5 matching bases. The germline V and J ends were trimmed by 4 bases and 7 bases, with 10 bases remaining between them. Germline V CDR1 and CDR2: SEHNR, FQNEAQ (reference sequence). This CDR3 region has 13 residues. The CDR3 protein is CASSSLGSGELFF. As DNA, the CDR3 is TGTGCCAGCAGCTCCCTGGGGAGCGGGGAGCTGTTTTTT.

As DNA, the CDR3 is TGTGCCAGCAGCTTAGACATCGACAGGGTGCCCTACGAGCAGTACTTC. Translation gives CASSLDIDRVPYEQYF. V and J are TRBV7-2 and TRBJ2-7, with 7 bases aligning to TRBD1. Unmatched junction bases numbered 8, after V lost 1 base and J lost 2 bases. Germline V gives CDR1 SGHTA, CDR2 FQGNSA. There are 16 residues in the CDR3.